This TCR beta chain was profiled in a study of blood T cells in healthy people across ages. A second PCR, run for about 6 to 12 cycles, used a sample-barcoded 5' primer plus a J-beta primer mix. TCRdb recomputed calls from the 5' RACE reads with MiXCR, one row per CDR3 protein. There are 1,100,000 or so distinct CDR3 sequences in the sample; more than 35% occur only once, and approximately 20% lies in the top ten. The CDR3 extends over 12 amino acids. Germline values: CDR1 SQVTM, CDR2 ANQGSEA. Trimming shortened V by 3 bases and J by 7 bases, and 10 bases separated the two germline ends. This clonotype was counted between two and nine times.

This TCR derives from an older woman in good health. The V and J genes are TRBV29-1 and TRBJ2-1; D might be TRBD1 (6 bases). The source material was blood. The CDR3 spells CSVDRGGNEQFF. The CDR3 nucleotides are TGCAGCGTTGACAGGGGTGGGAATGAGCAGTTCTTC.